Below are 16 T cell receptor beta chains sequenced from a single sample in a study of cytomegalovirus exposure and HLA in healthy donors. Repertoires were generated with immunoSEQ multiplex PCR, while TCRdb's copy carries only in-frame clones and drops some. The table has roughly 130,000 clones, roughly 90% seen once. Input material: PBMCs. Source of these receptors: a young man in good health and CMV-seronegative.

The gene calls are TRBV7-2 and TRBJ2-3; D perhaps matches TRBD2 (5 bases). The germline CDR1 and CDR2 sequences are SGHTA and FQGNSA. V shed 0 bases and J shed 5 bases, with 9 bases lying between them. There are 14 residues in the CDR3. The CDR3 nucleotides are TGTGCCAGCAGCTTAGCGGGAGAAAGAGATACGCAGTATTTT. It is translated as CASSLAGERDTQYF.

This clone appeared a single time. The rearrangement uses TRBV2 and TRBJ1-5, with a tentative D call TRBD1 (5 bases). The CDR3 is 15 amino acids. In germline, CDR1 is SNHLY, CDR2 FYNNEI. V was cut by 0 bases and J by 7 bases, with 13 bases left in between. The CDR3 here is CASSEALRGGQPQHF. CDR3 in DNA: TGTGCCAGCAGTGAAGCGCTTCGGGGGGGGCAGCCCCAGCATTTT.

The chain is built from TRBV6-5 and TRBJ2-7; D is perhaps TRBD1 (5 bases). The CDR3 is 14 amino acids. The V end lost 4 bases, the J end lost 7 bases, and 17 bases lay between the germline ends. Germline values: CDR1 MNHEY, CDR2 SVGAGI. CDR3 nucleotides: TGTGCCAGCAGTTCCCTCGGTAGGGGCGGAGAGCAGTACTTC. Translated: CASSSLGRGGEQYF.

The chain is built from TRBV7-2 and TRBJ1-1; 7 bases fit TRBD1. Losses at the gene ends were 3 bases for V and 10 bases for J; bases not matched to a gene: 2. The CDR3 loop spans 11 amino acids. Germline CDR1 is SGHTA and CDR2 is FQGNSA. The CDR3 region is CASSLWDRAFF. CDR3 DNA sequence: TGTGCCAGCAGCTTGTGGGACAGAGCTTTCTTT.

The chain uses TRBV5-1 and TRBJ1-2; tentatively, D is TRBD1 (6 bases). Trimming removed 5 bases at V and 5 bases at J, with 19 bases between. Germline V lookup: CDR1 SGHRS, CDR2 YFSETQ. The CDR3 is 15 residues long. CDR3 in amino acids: CASSPPSDSLYGYTF. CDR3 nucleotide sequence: TGCGCCAGCAGTCCCCCCTCGGACAGCTTATATGGCTACACCTTC.

DNA of the CDR3: TGTGCCAGTAGTGTTGCGGGAGCTTGGAATGAGCAGTTCTTC. Translating gives CASSVAGAWNEQFF. The rearrangement uses TRBV19 and TRBJ2-1, with TRBD2 matching over 7 bases. The CDR3 is 14 amino acids. J gave up 7 bases and V 5 bases, and 8 bases lay outside the gene matches. CDR1 is LNHDA and CDR2 is SQIVND in the germline V gene (reference sequence).

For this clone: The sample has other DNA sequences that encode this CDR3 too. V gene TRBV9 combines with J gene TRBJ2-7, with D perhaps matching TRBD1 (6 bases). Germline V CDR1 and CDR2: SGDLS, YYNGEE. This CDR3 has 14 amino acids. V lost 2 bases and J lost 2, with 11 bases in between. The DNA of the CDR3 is TGTGCCAGCAGCGTGGGGCAGGGGACCTACGAGCAGTACTTC. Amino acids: CASSVGQGTYEQYF.

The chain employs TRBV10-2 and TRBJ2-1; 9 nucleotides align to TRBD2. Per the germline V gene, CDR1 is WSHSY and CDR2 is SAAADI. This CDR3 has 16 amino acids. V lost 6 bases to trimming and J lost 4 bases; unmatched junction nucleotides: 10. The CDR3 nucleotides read TGCGCCAGCAGGGGGGCCACTAGCGGGTCTTACAATGAGCAGTTCTTC. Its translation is CASRGATSGSYNEQFF.

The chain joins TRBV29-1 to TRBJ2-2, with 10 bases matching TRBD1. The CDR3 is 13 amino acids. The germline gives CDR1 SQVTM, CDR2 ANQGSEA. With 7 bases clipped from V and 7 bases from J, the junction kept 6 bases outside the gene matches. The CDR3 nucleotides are TGCAGCGCTGACAGGGGGCATGGCGGGGAGCTGTTTTTT. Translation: CSADRGHGGELFF.

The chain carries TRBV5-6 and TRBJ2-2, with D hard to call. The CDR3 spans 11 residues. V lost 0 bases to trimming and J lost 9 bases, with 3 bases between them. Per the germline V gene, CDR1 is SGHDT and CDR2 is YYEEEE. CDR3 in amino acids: CASSLGRELFF. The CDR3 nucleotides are TGTGCCAGCAGCTTGGGGCGGGAGCTGTTTTTT.

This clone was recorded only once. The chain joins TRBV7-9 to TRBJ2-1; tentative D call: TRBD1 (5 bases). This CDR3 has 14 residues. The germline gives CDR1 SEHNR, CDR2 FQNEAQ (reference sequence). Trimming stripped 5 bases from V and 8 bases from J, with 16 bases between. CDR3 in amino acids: CASSAGHPRDEQFF. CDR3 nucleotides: TGTGCCAGCAGCGCCGGACACCCTCGGGATGAGCAGTTCTTC.

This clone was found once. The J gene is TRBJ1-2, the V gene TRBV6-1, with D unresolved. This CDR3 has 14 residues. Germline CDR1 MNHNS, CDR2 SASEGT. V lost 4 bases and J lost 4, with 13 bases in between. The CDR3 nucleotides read TGTGCCAGCAGTGGGCCCGACGAGGTCTATGGCTACACCTTC. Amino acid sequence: CASSGPDEVYGYTF.

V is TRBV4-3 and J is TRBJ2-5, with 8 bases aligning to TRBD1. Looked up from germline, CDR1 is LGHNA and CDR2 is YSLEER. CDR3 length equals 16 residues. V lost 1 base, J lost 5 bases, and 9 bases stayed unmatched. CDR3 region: CASSQVVSGGRETQYF. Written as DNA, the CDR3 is TGCGCCAGCAGCCAAGTTGTCTCAGGGGGCCGTGAGACCCAGTACTTC.

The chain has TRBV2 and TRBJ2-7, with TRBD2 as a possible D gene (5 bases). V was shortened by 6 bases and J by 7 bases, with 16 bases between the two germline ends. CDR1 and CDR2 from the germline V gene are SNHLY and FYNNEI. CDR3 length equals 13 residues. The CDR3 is CASSQVVSGEQYF. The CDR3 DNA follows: TGTGCCAGCAGCCAAGTAGTTTCGGGGGAGCAGTACTTC.

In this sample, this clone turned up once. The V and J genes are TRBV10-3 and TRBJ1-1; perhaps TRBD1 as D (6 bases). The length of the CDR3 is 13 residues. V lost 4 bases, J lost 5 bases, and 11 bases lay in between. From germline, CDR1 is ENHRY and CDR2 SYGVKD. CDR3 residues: CAISGNTGTEAFF. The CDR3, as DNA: TGTGCCATCAGTGGGAACACAGGGACTGAAGCTTTCTTT.

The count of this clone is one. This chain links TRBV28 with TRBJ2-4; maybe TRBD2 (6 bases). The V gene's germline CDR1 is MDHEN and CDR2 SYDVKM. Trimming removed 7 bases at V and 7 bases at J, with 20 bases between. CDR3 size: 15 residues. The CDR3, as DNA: TGTGCCAGCACTCCGGCCCTCTCGGAGGGGAACATTCAGTACTTC. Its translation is CASTPALSEGNIQYF.